This TCR beta chain emerged from a study of post-analysis software for immune sequencing data. Study conclusions and caveats: The study found TRBV5-6, TRBV5-1 and TRBV20-1 among a few TRBV segments more frequent in patients than controls. Significantly decreased normalized Chao1 diversity was recorded for multiple sclerosis patients relative to controls.

The CDR3 loop spans 16 amino acids. Unique molecular identifiers tagged the TCR beta cDNA libraries. TCRdb processed the PCR reads anew with MiXCR; each CDR3 protein has one entry. The sample shows roughly 570,000 distinct CDR3 sequences, 34% of them seen only once. Notes on this clonotype: Its antigen is not identified.

The sequencing input was blood. The chain has TRBV21-1 and TRBJ2-4; the table names TRBD1, a call not compared with the DNA. The J call is doubtful: the DNA matches TRBJ2-5 better. TRBV21-1 is described as a pseudogene. The sequence was collected from a girl younger than 18 with multiple sclerosis. This CDR3 reads CASSTRARGAQKTQYF. The CDR3 bases are TGTGCCAGCAGCACGAGGGCGAGGGGGGCGCAGAAGACCCAGTACTTC.